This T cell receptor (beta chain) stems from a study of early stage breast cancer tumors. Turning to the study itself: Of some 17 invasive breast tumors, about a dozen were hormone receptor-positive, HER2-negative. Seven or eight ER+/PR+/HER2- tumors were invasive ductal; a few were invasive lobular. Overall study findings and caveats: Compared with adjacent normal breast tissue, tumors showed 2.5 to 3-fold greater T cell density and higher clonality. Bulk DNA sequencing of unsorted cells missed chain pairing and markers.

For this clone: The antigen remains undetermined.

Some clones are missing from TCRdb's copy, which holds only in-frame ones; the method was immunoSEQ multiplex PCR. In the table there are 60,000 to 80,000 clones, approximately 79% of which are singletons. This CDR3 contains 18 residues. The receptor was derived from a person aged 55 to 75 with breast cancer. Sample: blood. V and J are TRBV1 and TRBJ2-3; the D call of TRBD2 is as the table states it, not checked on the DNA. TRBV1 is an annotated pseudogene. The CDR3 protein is CTSSQNPGTSPTIDTQYF. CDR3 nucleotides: TGCACCAGCAGCCAAAACCCCGGGACTAGTCCCACCATCGATACGCAGTATTTT.